This T cell receptor beta chain was sequenced in a study of blood T cells in healthy people across ages. Study results and limitations: It was held that diversity estimates obtained from one million T cells represented underestimates. The donors' CMV status was not determined, possibly confounding changes in expanded clonotypes.

CDR1 is SNHLY, CDR2 FYNNEI, per germline. There are 15 residues in the CDR3. Unmatched junction bases numbered 9, after V lost 1 base and J lost 8 bases. Each sample provided at least 5 micrograms of extracted total RNA. A second PCR of roughly 7 to 11 cycles used a sample-barcoded 5' primer and a J-beta primer mix. Each of the cDNA molecules was tagged by a template-switch adaptor with 12 random nucleotides. One entry per CDR3 protein results from TCRdb running MiXCR on the 5' RACE reads. The sample gives just under 900,000 distinct CDR3 sequences, about 28% of which show up once; 17% is in the top ten. Of note for this clonotype: Its specificity is not known.

The source of this sequence is a woman over 75 in good health. The sample comprised blood. The chain combines TRBV2 with TRBJ1-2; 8 nucleotides match TRBD1. Here the CDR3 reads CASSEVRTGYPGYTF. The CDR3 DNA follows: TGTGCCAGCAGTGAAGTGAGGACAGGGTATCCGGGCTACACCTTC.